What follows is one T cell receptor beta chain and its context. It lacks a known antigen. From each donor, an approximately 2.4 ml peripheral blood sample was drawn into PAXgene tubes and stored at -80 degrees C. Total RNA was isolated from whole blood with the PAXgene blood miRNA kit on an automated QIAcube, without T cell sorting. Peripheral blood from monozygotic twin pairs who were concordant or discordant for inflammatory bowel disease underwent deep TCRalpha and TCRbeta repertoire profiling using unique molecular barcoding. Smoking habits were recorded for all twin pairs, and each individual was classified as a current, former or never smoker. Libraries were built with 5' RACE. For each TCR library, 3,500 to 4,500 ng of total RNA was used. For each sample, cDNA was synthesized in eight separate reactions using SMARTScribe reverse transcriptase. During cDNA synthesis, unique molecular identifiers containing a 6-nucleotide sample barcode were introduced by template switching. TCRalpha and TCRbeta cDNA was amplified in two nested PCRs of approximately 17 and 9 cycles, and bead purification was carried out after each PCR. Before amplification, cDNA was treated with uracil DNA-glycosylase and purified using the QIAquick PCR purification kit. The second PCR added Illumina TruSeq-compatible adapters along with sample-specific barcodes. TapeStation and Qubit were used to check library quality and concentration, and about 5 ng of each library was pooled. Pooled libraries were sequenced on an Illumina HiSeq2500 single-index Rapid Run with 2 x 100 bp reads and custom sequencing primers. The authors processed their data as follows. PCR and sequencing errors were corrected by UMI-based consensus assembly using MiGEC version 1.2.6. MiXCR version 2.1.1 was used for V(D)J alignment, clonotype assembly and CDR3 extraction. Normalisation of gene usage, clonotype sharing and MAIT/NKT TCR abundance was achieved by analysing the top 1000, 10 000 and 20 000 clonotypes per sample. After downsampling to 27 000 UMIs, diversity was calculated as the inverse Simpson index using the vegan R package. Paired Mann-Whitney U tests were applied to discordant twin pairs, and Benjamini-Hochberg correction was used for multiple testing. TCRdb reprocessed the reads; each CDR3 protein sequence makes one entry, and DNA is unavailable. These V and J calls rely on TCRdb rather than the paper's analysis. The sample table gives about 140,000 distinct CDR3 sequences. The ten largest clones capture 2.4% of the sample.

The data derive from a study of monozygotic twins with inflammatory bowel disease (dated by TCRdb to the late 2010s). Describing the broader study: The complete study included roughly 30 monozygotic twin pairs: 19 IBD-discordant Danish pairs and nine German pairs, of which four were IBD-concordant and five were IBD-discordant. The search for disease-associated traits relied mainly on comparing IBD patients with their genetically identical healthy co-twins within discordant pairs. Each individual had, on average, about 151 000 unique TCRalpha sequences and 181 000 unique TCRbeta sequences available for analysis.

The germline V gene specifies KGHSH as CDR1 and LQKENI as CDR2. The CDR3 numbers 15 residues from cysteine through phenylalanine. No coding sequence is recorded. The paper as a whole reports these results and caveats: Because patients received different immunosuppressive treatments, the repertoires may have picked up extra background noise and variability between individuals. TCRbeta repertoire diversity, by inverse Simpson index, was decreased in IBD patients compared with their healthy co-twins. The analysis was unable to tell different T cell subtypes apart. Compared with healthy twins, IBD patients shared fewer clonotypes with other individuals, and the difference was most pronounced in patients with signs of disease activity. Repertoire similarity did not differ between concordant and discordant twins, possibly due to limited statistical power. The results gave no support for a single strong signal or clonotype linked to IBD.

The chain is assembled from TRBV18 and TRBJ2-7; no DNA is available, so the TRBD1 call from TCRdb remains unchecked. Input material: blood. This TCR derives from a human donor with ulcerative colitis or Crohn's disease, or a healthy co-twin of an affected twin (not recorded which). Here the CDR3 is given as CASSPPTGASYEQYF.